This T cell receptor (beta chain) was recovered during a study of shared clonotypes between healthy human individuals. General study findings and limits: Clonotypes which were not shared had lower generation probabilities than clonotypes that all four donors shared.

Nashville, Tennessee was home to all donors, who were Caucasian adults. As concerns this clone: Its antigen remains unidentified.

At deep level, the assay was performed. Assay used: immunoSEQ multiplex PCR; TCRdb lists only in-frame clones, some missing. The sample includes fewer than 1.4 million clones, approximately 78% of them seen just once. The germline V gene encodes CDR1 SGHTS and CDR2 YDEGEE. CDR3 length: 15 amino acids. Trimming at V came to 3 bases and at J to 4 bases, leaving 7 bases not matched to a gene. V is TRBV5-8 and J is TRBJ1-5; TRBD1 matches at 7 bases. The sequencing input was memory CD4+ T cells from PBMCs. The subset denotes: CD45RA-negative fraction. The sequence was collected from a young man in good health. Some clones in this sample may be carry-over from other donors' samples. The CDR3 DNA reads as TGTGCCAGCAGCTCTCGGACGACAGGGAATCAGCCCCAGCATTTT. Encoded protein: CASSSRTTGNQPQHF.